A single sample is the source of the 32 T cell receptor beta chains below, sequenced in a study of shared clonotypes between healthy human individuals. Using immunoSEQ multiplex PCR, the repertoire was profiled, and TCRdb retains in-frame clones only, with some absent. The repertoire has 2 million or so clones, 85% to 95% of them found once; the top ten carry approximately 0.13%. The source material was naive CD4+ T cells sorted from blood. The subset was: CD45RA+ positively selected. Receptors originate from a man in his late teens or twenties in good health.

The chain uses TRBV2 and TRBJ2-7; D is perhaps TRBD1 (7 bases). This CDR3 has 16 amino acids. Trimming shortened V by 6 bases and J by 2 bases, and 20 bases separated the two germline ends. Germline V gives CDR1 SNHLY, CDR2 FYNNEI. Here the CDR3 reads CASRDRRGRGPYEQYF. The CDR3 nucleotides are TGTGCCAGCAGGGACAGGAGGGGACGGGGACCCTACGAGCAGTACTTC.

The chain couples TRBV4-3 to TRBJ2-3; the match to TRBD2 covers 7 bases. The CDR3 contains 14 residues. Germline V lookup: CDR1 LGHNA, CDR2 YSLEER. The V gene end was trimmed by 0 bases and the J gene end by 7 bases; junction bases not matched to a gene: 4. The CDR3 nucleotides are TGCGCCAGCAGCCAAGACCGGACTAGAAATACGCAGTATTTT. This gives the protein CASSQDRTRNTQYF.

The chain employs TRBV29-1 and TRBJ1-5, with D unresolved. Germline CDR1 reads SQVTM; CDR2 reads ANQGSEA. The CDR3 spans 13 residues. V shed 5 bases and J shed 6 bases, with 14 bases lying between them. The CDR3 here is CSVSRRVGQPQHF. The CDR3 nucleotides read TGCAGCGTTTCAAGAAGGGTAGGTCAGCCCCAGCATTTT.

The chain combines TRBV5-5 with TRBJ1-6; D is uncertain. Trimming took off 1 base at V and 7 bases at J, with 6 bases between the two ends. CDR3 size: 13 residues. The V gene's germline CDR1 is SGHKS and CDR2 YYEKEE (reference sequence). The CDR3 DNA reads as TGTGCCAGCAGCTTGAGTATCAATTCACCCCTCCACTTT. Translated, it gives CASSLSINSPLHF.

V and J are TRBV5-1 and TRBJ2-2; perhaps D is TRBD1 or TRBD2 (5 bases each). Deletions cut 6 bases from V and 0 bases from J, with 9 bases between. This CDR3 has 14 residues. Germline V gene sequence: CDR1 SGHRS, CDR2 YFSETQ. CDR3 sequence reads: CASKQGANTGELFF. The CDR3 DNA sequence: TGCGCCAGCAAGCAGGGAGCGAACACCGGGGAGCTGTTTTTT.

The J gene is TRBJ1-2, the V gene TRBV19, with D uncertain. V was pared by 2 bases and J by 4 bases, with 14 bases between. The CDR3 is 15 residues long. The germline V gene has CDR1 LNHDA and CDR2 SQIVND (reference sequence). The CDR3 loop reads CASSILRSPSYGYTF. CDR3 coding DNA: TGTGCCAGTAGTATACTGCGCAGCCCTAGCTATGGCTACACCTTC.

This clone was counted once. V gene TRBV9 combines with J gene TRBJ2-5; 9 bases are shared with TRBD2. V was pared by 0 bases and J by 4 bases, with 7 bases of the junction left unmatched. The CDR3 is made up of 16 amino acids. The germline V gene encodes CDR1 SGDLS and CDR2 YYNGEE. CDR3 in amino acids: CASSVGGGTSRETQYF. For the CDR3, the DNA is TGTGCCAGCAGCGTAGGAGGAGGGACTAGCAGAGAGACCCAGTACTTC.

This clone came up once. This chain uses TRBV30 with TRBJ1-1; D gene ambiguous. The V end was cut by 0 bases, the J end by 1 base, with 9 bases between. The V gene's germline CDR1 is GTSNPN and CDR2 SVGIG (reference sequence). The CDR3 extends over 14 amino acids. The chain's CDR3 is CAWSVLGGNTEAFF. CDR3 in DNA: TGTGCCTGGAGTGTACTAGGCGGGAACACTGAAGCTTTCTTT. Variable domain in full (rest from reference TRBV30 and TRBJ1-1): SQTIHQWPATLVQPVGSPLSLECTVEGTSNPNLYWYRQAAGRGLQLLFYSVGIGQISSEVPQNLSASRPQDRQFILSSKKLLLSDSGFYLCAWSVLGGNTEAFFGQGTRLTVV.

The gene calls are TRBV10-3 and TRBJ2-3; 12 bases are a match to TRBD2. The CDR3 totals 17 residues. Germline CDR1 and CDR2: ENHRY and SYGVKD. V dropped 2 bases and J dropped 2; count of bases not matched to a gene: 5. The CDR3 protein is CAISEVWTSGATDTQYF. CDR3 coding DNA: TGTGCCATCAGTGAGGTCTGGACTAGCGGGGCCACAGATACGCAGTATTTT.

To note about this clone: Relative to the germline gene, one junction end is altered; a read error may explain this. Other DNA variants within this sample encode the same CDR3. V and J are TRBV12-5 and TRBJ2-4; D may be TRBD2 (6 bases). The CDR3 is 23 amino acids. CDR1 and CDR2 (germline): LGHNT, FRNRAP. The CDR3 region is CASGLVRDSPLGRDGIAKNIQYF. The CDR3 nucleotides are TGTGCTAGTGGCTTGGTACGGGACTCCCCCCTCGGTAGGGACGGTATAGCCAAAAACATTCAGTACTTC.

The CDR3 DNA reads as TGTGCCAGCAGTCCCATACAGGGTTCCTACGAGCAGTACTTC. Protein product: CASSPIQGSYEQYF. The genes are TRBV6-1 and TRBJ2-7; maybe TRBD1 (6 bases). This CDR3 comprises 14 residues. Germline V gene lookup returns CDR1 MNHNS and CDR2 SASEGT. The germline V and J ends were trimmed by 5 bases and 1 base, with 12 bases remaining between them.

The chain carries TRBV9 and TRBJ2-1, with a weak D call TRBD2 (6 bases). Trimming removed 1 base at V and 2 bases at J, with 22 bases between. CDR3 length: 19 residues. CDR1 SGDLS and CDR2 YYNGEE come from the germline V gene. The CDR3 sequence is CASSVSVPSSGTAYNEQFF. CDR3 coding DNA: TGTGCCAGCAGCGTATCCGTACCCTCATCCGGGACTGCCTACAATGAGCAGTTCTTC.

On this clone: This CDR3 is also generated by other DNA sequences in the sample. The V gene is TRBV5-1, the J gene TRBJ2-2; D call uncertain. The ends were cut back, 0 bases at V and 0 bases at J, with 0 bases in the middle. The CDR3 is 13 residues long. Germline V gives CDR1 SGHRS, CDR2 YFSETQ. The CDR3 loop is CASSLANTGELFF. As DNA, the CDR3 is TGCGCCAGCAGCTTGGCGAACACCGGGGAGCTGTTTTTT. Using reference TRBV5-1 and TRBJ2-2 for the parts outside the CDR3, the full variable domain is KAGVTQTPRYLIKTRGQQVTLSCSPISGHRSVSWYQQTPGQGLQFLFEYFSETQRNKGNFPGRFSGRQFSNSRSEMNVSTLELGDSALYLCASSLANTGELFFGEGSRLTVL.

Only one count was recorded for this clone. The chain recombines TRBV10-3 with TRBJ1-4, with D perhaps matching TRBD1 (5 bases). CDR3 length equals 15 residues. Trimming pared 0 bases from V and 8 bases from J, leaving 13 bases between. CDR1 is ENHRY and CDR2 is SYGVKD in the germline V gene. The CDR3 DNA reads as TGTGCCATCAGTGAGTCGGCCAGGGACGGCGAAAAACTGTTTTTT. Translation: CAISESARDGEKLFF.

The chain is built from TRBV14 and TRBJ1-2; no clear D gene. The CDR3 runs to 17 residues. Germline CDR1 reads SGHDN; CDR2 reads FVKESK. V was pared by 0 bases and J by 3 bases, with 17 bases between. CDR3 sequence: CASSQDRAGVADYGYTF. The CDR3 region has the DNA TGTGCCAGCAGCCAAGATCGGGCCGGGGTGGCCGACTATGGCTACACCTTC.

The chain joins TRBV7-9 to TRBJ2-1; 9 bases line up with TRBD2. V was clipped by 1 base and J by 4 bases; unmatched bases: 11. CDR1 is SEHNR and CDR2 is FQNEAQ in the germline V gene (reference sequence). This CDR3 has 18 amino acids. The CDR3 spells CASSLELRASGAYNEQFF. The CDR3 coding sequence is TGTGCCAGCAGCTTAGAATTAAGGGCTAGCGGGGCGTACAATGAGCAGTTCTTC.

Here the CDR3 reads CASSVGQATTGQYF. The CDR3 DNA is TGTGCCAGCAGCGTAGGCCAGGCAACTACGGGGCAGTACTTC. The rearrangement joins TRBV9 to TRBJ2-7; D not certain. Trimming removed 0 bases from V and 9 bases from J, with 16 bases in between. CDR1 is SGDLS, CDR2 YYNGEE, per germline. This CDR3 is 14 amino acids long.

In regard to this clone: Within the sample, other DNA sequences also encode this same CDR3. V is TRBV18 and J is TRBJ1-2; D gene unclear. The ends were cut back, 3 bases at V and 6 bases at J, with 8 bases in the middle. Germline V gives CDR1 KGHSH, CDR2 LQKENI. The CDR3 is 12 amino acids. In nucleotides, the CDR3 is TGTGCCAGCTCACCTTCGATGGATGGCTACACCTTC. It translates to CASSPSMDGYTF.

The chain uses TRBV7-9 and TRBJ2-7, with 7 bases that match TRBD2. Germline assignment: CDR1 SEHNR and CDR2 FQNEAQ (reference sequence). After removal of 3 bases from V and 2 bases from J, the junction contained 16 bases not matched to a gene. The CDR3 runs 18 residues. CDR3 region: CASSFTASGASGAYEQYF. The CDR3 nucleotides are TGTGCCAGCAGCTTTACAGCTAGCGGAGCCTCGGGGGCCTACGAGCAGTACTTC.

Regarding this clone: It may be a read error: a sequence one base away is much more abundant. This CDR3 is also generated by other DNA sequences in the sample. This rearrangement joins TRBV10-2 to TRBJ2-5; unclear D gene. The germline V and J ends were trimmed by 2 bases and 5 bases, with 3 bases remaining between them. CDR1 WSHSY and CDR2 SAAADI come from the germline V gene. The CDR3 is made up of 11 amino acids. CDR3 region: CASSEGETQYF. CDR3 bases: TGCGCCAGCAGTGAGGGCGAGACCCAGTACTTC.

This clone was recorded only once. Other DNA sequences in the same sample also yield this CDR3. The chain links TRBV13 to TRBJ2-3, with a possible D match to TRBD2 (5 bases). V was trimmed by 3 bases and J by 1 base, leaving 5 bases between them. The CDR3 totals 13 residues. From germline, CDR1 is PRHDT and CDR2 FYEKMQ (reference sequence). CDR3 coding DNA: TGTGCCAGCAGCTTGAGGGGCACAGATACGCAGTATTTT. Amino acids: CASSLRGTDTQYF.

CDR3 DNA: TGTGCCACCAGGACTAGCGGGAATTTCCAAGAGACCCAGTACTTC. Its protein is CATRTSGNFQETQYF. V gene TRBV2 combines with J gene TRBJ2-5; 12 nucleotides match TRBD2. Germline CDR1 SNHLY, CDR2 FYNNEI. This CDR3 has 15 residues. Trimming at V came to 10 bases and at J to 1 base, leaving 7 bases not matched to a gene.

V is TRBV27 and J is TRBJ1-1; 10 bases match TRBD1. The germline V gene encodes CDR1 MNHEY and CDR2 SMNVEV (reference sequence). V shed 4 bases and J 4 bases; nucleotides not matched to a gene: 6. The length of the CDR3 is 15 residues. CDR3: CASSSDRGRSTEAFF. The CDR3 DNA is TGTGCCAGCAGTTCAGACAGGGGGCGAAGCACTGAAGCTTTCTTT.

The chain uses TRBV18 and TRBJ2-5, with D possibly being TRBD2 (6 bases). V lost 5 bases, J lost 5 bases, and 12 bases lay in between. The CDR3 totals 13 residues. Germline CDR1 KGHSH, CDR2 LQKENI. The CDR3 spells CASSTRLGETQYF. DNA for the CDR3: TGTGCCAGCTCAACTAGACTAGGGGAGACCCAGTACTTC.

This rearrangement joins TRBV10-3 to TRBJ1-2; D is possibly TRBD1 (5 bases). Trimming removed 2 bases at V and 4 bases at J, with 17 bases between. The CDR3 runs 16 residues. Germline assignment: CDR1 ENHRY and CDR2 SYGVKD. CDR3 in amino acids: CAISELGGSAIYGYTF. The CDR3 DNA follows: TGTGCCATCAGTGAGCTCGGGGGTTCGGCGATCTATGGCTACACCTTC.

The chain recombines TRBV7-2 with TRBJ2-5; D is unclear. The ends were cut back, 3 bases at V and 5 bases at J, with 7 bases in the middle. This CDR3 is built from 12 residues. CDR1 and CDR2 (germline): SGHTA, FQGNSA. CDR3 in DNA: TGTGCCAGCAGCTTTGGGTTGGAGACCCAGTACTTC. It specifies CASSFGLETQYF.

Here the CDR3 reads CASSLSGGSSGANVLTF. The CDR3 DNA is TGTGCCAGCAGCCTTAGCGGGGGGAGCTCTGGGGCCAACGTCCTGACTTTC. The V and J genes are TRBV2 and TRBJ2-6, with 10 bases fitting TRBD2. The CDR3 contains 17 residues. Germline V lookup: CDR1 SNHLY, CDR2 FYNNEI. With V trimmed by 6 bases and J by 0 bases, 5 bases remained unmatched.

This clone was seen a few times. The V and J genes are TRBV30 and TRBJ2-7; 9 bases agree with TRBD1. V shed 0 bases, J shed 2 bases, and the junction held 5 bases outside the gene matches. CDR3 size: 15 residues. Germline CDR1 and CDR2: GTSNPN and SVGIG (reference sequence). CDR3 in DNA: TGTGCCTGGAGTGTAGGTGGGACAGGGCCCTACGAGCAGTACTTC. Translated: CAWSVGGTGPYEQYF.

A note on this clone: Other DNA sequences from this sample encode an identical CDR3 as well. This rearrangement joins TRBV9 to TRBJ2-2; D may correspond to TRBD1 or TRBD2 (6 bases each). Germline CDR1 SGDLS, CDR2 YYNGEE. The length of the CDR3 is 16 residues. V gave up 0 bases and J gave up 4 bases, with 13 bases separating them. CDR3 bases: TGTGCCAGCAGCGTAGGCGGGACAAGAGGCACCGGGGAGCTGTTTTTT. This codes for CASSVGGTRGTGELFF. The full variable domain, with the rest looked up from reference TRBV9 and TRBJ2-2, is DSGVTQTPKHLITATGQRVTLRCSPRSGDLSVYWYQQSLDQGLQFLIQYYNGEERAKGNILERFSAQQFPDLHSELNLSSLELGDSALYFCASSVGGTRGTGELFFGEGSRLTVL.

This clone occurred once. The chain employs TRBV5-4 and TRBJ2-1; TRBD2 aligns across 12 bases. V was clipped by 0 bases and J by 2 bases; unmatched bases: 0. This CDR3 has 16 amino acids. Germline-derived CDR1 and CDR2 are SGHNT and YYREEE (reference sequence). This CDR3 is CASSLGTSGAYNEQFF. DNA for the CDR3: TGTGCCAGCAGCTTGGGGACTAGCGGGGCCTACAATGAGCAGTTCTTC. Full variable domain (remainder filled in from reference TRBV5-4 and TRBJ2-1): ETGVTQSPTHLIKTRGQQVTLRCSSQSGHNTVSWYQQALGQGPQFIFQYYREEENGRGNFPPRFSGLQFPNYSSELNVNALELDDSALYLCASSLGTSGAYNEQFFGPGTRLTVL.

The chain links TRBV4-1 to TRBJ1-5; D not certain. The CDR3 is 16 residues long. The germline V gene encodes CDR1 MGHRA and CDR2 YSYEKL. Trimming stripped 0 bases from V and 7 bases from J, with 16 bases between. DNA of the CDR3: TGCGCCAGCAGCCAAGATTTTACAGTAGAAGACCAGCCCCAGCATTTT. Translating gives CASSQDFTVEDQPQHF.

V usage is TRBV6-5 and J usage is TRBJ2-3; D uncertain. CDR3 length equals 14 residues. Germline V gene sequence: CDR1 MNHEY, CDR2 SVGAGI. Trimming cost V 3 bases and J 3 bases, with 10 bases left between them. The CDR3 loop reads CASSYNGITDTQYF. The CDR3 bases are TGTGCCAGCAGTTATAATGGGATAACAGATACGCAGTATTTT.